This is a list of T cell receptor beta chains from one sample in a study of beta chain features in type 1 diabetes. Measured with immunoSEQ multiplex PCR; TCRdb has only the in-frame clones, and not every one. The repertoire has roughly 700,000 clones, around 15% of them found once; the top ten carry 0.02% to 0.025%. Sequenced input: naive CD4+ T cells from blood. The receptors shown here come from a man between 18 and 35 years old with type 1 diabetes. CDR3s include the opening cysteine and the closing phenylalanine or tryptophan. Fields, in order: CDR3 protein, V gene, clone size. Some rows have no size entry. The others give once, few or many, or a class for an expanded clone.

CSVQWGGTDTQYF,TRBV29-1,-
CASSLRTGRTDTQYF,TRBV27,-
CASSGSGANVLTF,TRBV18,-
CAWSDTGASYEQYF,TRBV30,-
CASSLDGVREQYF,TRBV7-2,-
CASSQETGGLGEQYF,TRBV6-5,-
CAISGSEGSSYEQYF,TRBV10-3,-
CASTQGTANNEKLFF,TRBV6-5,-
CAWSVEGAVEKLFF,TRBV30,few
CASSVGVTENTGELFF,TRBV9,few
CASSQGQGGQPQHF,TRBV4-1,-
CASSSQGYEQYF,TRBV5-6,few
CASSAVSARNEQFF,TRBV7-3,-
CASSETGTGKSNQPQHF,TRBV10-2,-
CAWAKNEKLFF,TRBV30,-
CASSFTPLWVAGSHEQYF,TRBV27,-
CASSEAELAGQTQYF,TRBV6-1,-
CASSSTRGTYNEQFF,TRBV11-2,-
CASSQGPQGPVFTWQYF,TRBV14,few
CASSSAGQGNIQYF,TRBV5-1,-
CASSTLGTQYF,TRBV4-1,-
CASSLDGTAHQPQHF,TRBV7-9,few
CASSDRNLNTIYF,TRBV10-2,-
CSVGDYEQYF,TRBV29-1,-
CASSRWDPGTEAFF,TRBV28,-
CSVALPPDTQYF,TRBV29-1,few
CASAPTSPEPAYF,TRBV12-5,few
CASSAPPGLTGELFF,TRBV9,once
CASSPERVGNTIYF,TRBV18,few
CASSPHPGTDTQYF,TRBV11-2,-
CASSGRDSSGYTF,TRBV7-9,few
CASSLDRLRETQYF,TRBV7-2,-
CASSALRSPAYEQYF,TRBV6-1,-
CASTLGGGATEAFF,TRBV28,few
CASSPLGRGYEQYF,TRBV18,few
CAWSLLESGYTF,TRBV30,few
CASSERVGGANVLTF,TRBV6-4,-
CASSDLQGMYGYTF,TRBV5-6,-
CASSHRDRGLDTQYF,TRBV14,-
CASTPGEANTEAFF,TRBV6-5,-
CASSRQGDTGELFF,TRBV18,-
CASSLMGQGSGANVLTF,TRBV27,-
CASSLDQGREQYF,TRBV7-9,few
CASSFSGTPVDTQYF,TRBV11-2,-
CASKDSNQPQHF,TRBV2,-
CSVQRPGTSGADNEQFF,TRBV29-1,few
CASSLVGTASYEQYF,TRBV11-3,-
CASSPRVTDTQYF,TRBV28,few
CASSLRQRSYEQYF,TRBV19,-
CASSGTAGEAFF,TRBV5-1,-
CASSLGIGGSEKLFF,TRBV7-2,-
CAWSGGGNQPQHF,TRBV30,few
CASRKPLGQGDGEAFF,TRBV19,few
CASYTPAGKAFF,TRBV28,once
CATSRQGVNYGYTF,TRBV15,few
CAWSVTRTSGVPDTQYF,TRBV30,-
CASSLAFGVGYTF,TRBV28,few